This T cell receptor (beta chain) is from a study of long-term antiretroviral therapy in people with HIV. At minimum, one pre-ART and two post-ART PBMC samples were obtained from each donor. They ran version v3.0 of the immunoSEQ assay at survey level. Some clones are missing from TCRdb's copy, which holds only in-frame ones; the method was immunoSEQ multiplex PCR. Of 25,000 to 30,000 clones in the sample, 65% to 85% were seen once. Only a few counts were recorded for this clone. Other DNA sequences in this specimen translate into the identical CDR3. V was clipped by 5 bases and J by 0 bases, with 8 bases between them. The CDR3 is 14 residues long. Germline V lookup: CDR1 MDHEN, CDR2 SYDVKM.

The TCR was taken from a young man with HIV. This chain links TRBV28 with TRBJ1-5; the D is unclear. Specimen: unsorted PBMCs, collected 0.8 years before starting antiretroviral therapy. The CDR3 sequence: CASSGPSSNQPQHF. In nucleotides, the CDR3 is TGTGCCAGCAGTGGCCCAAGTAGCAATCAGCCCCAGCATTTT.